The rows below give T cell receptor beta chains drawn from one sample of a study of blood T cell repertoires in COVID-19. TCRdb's copy holds only in-frame clones and misses some; the assay was immunoSEQ multiplex PCR. This table holds roughly 200,000 clones, approximately 91% found once. Sequencing was performed on peripheral blood. These receptors all come from a middle-aged man with acute or convalescent COVID-19. The CDR3 runs from the conserved cysteine through the conserved F or W. A D gene is named only where the DNA matches it firmly. The size entry is marked missing in some rows and otherwise reads once, few, many or a size class.

CDR3nt: TGTGCCACCAGCGCCCCGGGGGGCTACGAGCAGTACTTC
CDR3aa: CATSAPGGYEQYF
v_gene: TRBV15
d_gene: TRBD2
j_gene: TRBJ2-7
abundance: NA

CDR3nt: TGTGCCAGTAGCAGGGTGGGGACATCGCCTCCCTACTATGGCTACACCTTC
CDR3aa: CASSRVGTSPPYYGYTF
v_gene: TRBV19
d_gene: NA
j_gene: TRBJ1-2
abundance: NA

CDR3nt: TGTGCCAGCAGTCATCAAGAGACCCAGTACTTC
CDR3aa: CASSHQETQYF
v_gene: TRBV6-5
d_gene: NA
j_gene: TRBJ2-5
abundance: NA

CDR3nt: TGTGCCAGCAGCTCAAGGGGGCTAGGTTCACCCCTCCACTTT
CDR3aa: CASSSRGLGSPLHF
v_gene: TRBV5-4
d_gene: TRBD1
j_gene: TRBJ1-6
abundance: NA

CDR3nt: TGTGCCAGCAGCTTGACTAGCGGGGGGGAGTACGAGCAGTACTTC
CDR3aa: CASSLTSGGEYEQYF
v_gene: TRBV5-4
d_gene: TRBD2
j_gene: TRBJ2-7
abundance: NA

CDR3nt: TGTGCCAGCAGTGCGAACGGGAATAATTCACCCCTCCACTTT
CDR3aa: CASSANGNNSPLHF
v_gene: TRBV27
d_gene: NA
j_gene: TRBJ1-6
abundance: few

CDR3nt: TGTGCCAGCAGCCAAGATCTGACTATAGCAGGTTACGATGAAAAACTGTTTTTT
CDR3aa: CASSQDLTIAGYDEKLFF
v_gene: TRBV4-2
d_gene: NA
j_gene: TRBJ1-4
abundance: NA

CDR3nt: TGCGCCAGCAGCATATTACCGGGACAACCCCAGCATTTT
CDR3aa: CASSILPGQPQHF
v_gene: TRBV5-1
d_gene: NA
j_gene: TRBJ1-5
abundance: few

CDR3nt: TGTGCCACCAGCAGAGGACTAGCGGCTAGCACAGATACGCAGTATTTT
CDR3aa: CATSRGLAASTDTQYF
v_gene: TRBV15
d_gene: TRBD2
j_gene: TRBJ2-3
abundance: NA

CDR3nt: TGTGCCAGCAGCTTGCCCGCCCAGACAGGGGGCCGGGATGAAAAACTGTTTTTT
CDR3aa: CASSLPAQTGGRDEKLFF
v_gene: TRBV7-6
d_gene: TRBD1
j_gene: TRBJ1-4
abundance: NA

CDR3nt: TGTGCCAGCAGTCCTTGGGACAGCGGCTATGGCTACACCTTC
CDR3aa: CASSPWDSGYGYTF
v_gene: TRBV27
d_gene: TRBD1
j_gene: TRBJ1-2
abundance: NA

CDR3nt: TGTGCCAGCAGTTCCCCGACTAGCGTGGAGACCCAGTACTTC
CDR3aa: CASSSPTSVETQYF
v_gene: TRBV28
d_gene: TRBD2
j_gene: TRBJ2-5
abundance: NA

CDR3nt: TGTGCCAGCAGTTCTCTCAGCCAGGGCAGCAATCAGCCCCAGCATTTT
CDR3aa: CASSSLSQGSNQPQHF
v_gene: TRBV27
d_gene: NA
j_gene: TRBJ1-5
abundance: NA

CDR3nt: TGCAGTGCTAGTCAGTGGGGACAGAGGTCCTACAATGAGCAGTTCTTC
CDR3aa: CSASQWGQRSYNEQFF
v_gene: TRBV20-1
d_gene: TRBD1
j_gene: TRBJ2-1
abundance: NA

CDR3nt: TGTGCCAGCACGTGGGACAGTTTATACGAGCAGTACTTC
CDR3aa: CASTWDSLYEQYF
v_gene: TRBV6-5
d_gene: TRBD1
j_gene: TRBJ2-7
abundance: NA

CDR3nt: TGTGCCAGCAGTTTTCAGCCAGGGGGGACTGAAGCTTTCTTT
CDR3aa: CASSFQPGGTEAFF
v_gene: TRBV27
d_gene: TRBD1
j_gene: TRBJ1-1
abundance: NA

CDR3nt: TGTGCCAGCAGCCGATTCCGGGACAGGGATGACAATGAGCAGTTCTTC
CDR3aa: CASSRFRDRDDNEQFF
v_gene: TRBV5-4
d_gene: TRBD1
j_gene: TRBJ2-1
abundance: NA

CDR3nt: TGCGCCAGCAGCCTAGCGGGGACAGGGGAGAACTATGGCTACACCTTC
CDR3aa: CASSLAGTGENYGYTF
v_gene: TRBV4-3
d_gene: TRBD1
j_gene: TRBJ1-2
abundance: NA

CDR3nt: TGTGCCAGCAGTGAAGCGCTAGTTATAGAAGCTTTCTTT
CDR3aa: CASSEALVIEAFF
v_gene: TRBV2
d_gene: NA
j_gene: TRBJ1-1
abundance: NA

CDR3nt: TGTGCCACCTTTTCCCTGACAGGTTTTGCTAATTCGAACACTGAAGCTTTCTTT
CDR3aa: CATFSLTGFANSNTEAFF
v_gene: TRBV2
d_gene: NA
j_gene: TRBJ1-1
abundance: few

CDR3nt: TGTGCCAGCAGCTCCAGGGGGCTACAAGAGACCCAGTACTTC
CDR3aa: CASSSRGLQETQYF
v_gene: TRBV7-6
d_gene: TRBD1
j_gene: TRBJ2-5
abundance: NA

CDR3nt: TGTGCCAGCAGTGAATGGACAGGGGAGGACACTGAAGCTTTCTTT
CDR3aa: CASSEWTGEDTEAFF
v_gene: TRBV25-1
d_gene: TRBD1
j_gene: TRBJ1-1
abundance: NA

CDR3nt: TGTGCCAGTAGTAGCGGGGGGGCCAAAAACATTCAGTACTTC
CDR3aa: CASSSGGAKNIQYF
v_gene: TRBV19
d_gene: TRBD2
j_gene: TRBJ2-4
abundance: NA

CDR3nt: TGTGCCACCCTAGGCGGGAGGAGTTCAGAGACCCAGTACTTC
CDR3aa: CATLGGRSSETQYF
v_gene: TRBV2
d_gene: TRBD2
j_gene: TRBJ2-5
abundance: NA

CDR3nt: TGTGCCAGCAGCTCAACAGGGGCGAATCAGCCCCAGCATTTT
CDR3aa: CASSSTGANQPQHF
v_gene: TRBV7-9
d_gene: TRBD1
j_gene: TRBJ1-5
abundance: few

CDR3nt: TGTGCCAGCAGTTTATTACTGAGTAACGAGCAGTTCTTC
CDR3aa: CASSLLLSNEQFF
v_gene: TRBV27
d_gene: NA
j_gene: TRBJ2-1
abundance: NA

CDR3nt: TGCGCCAGCAGCTCGGGGGACTCCTCTGGAAACACCATATATTTT
CDR3aa: CASSSGDSSGNTIYF
v_gene: TRBV5-1
d_gene: NA
j_gene: TRBJ1-3
abundance: NA

CDR3nt: TGTGCCAGCAGGGAAAGGCGCGGGGGGCTGAATGAAAAACTGTTTTTT
CDR3aa: CASRERRGGLNEKLFF
v_gene: TRBV25-1
d_gene: NA
j_gene: TRBJ1-4
abundance: NA

CDR3nt: TGCAGCGTGCTCGGACAGGGGCCCGAGCAGTACTTC
CDR3aa: CSVLGQGPEQYF
v_gene: TRBV29-1
d_gene: TRBD1
j_gene: TRBJ2-7
abundance: NA

CDR3nt: TGTGCCACCAGTGATTCGACAGGGTTGGAGACCCAGTACTTC
CDR3aa: CATSDSTGLETQYF
v_gene: TRBV24-1
d_gene: TRBD1
j_gene: TRBJ2-5
abundance: NA

CDR3nt: TGTGCTAGCAGCTCCGGGAACGGGGAAAAACTGTTTTTT
CDR3aa: CASSSGNGEKLFF
v_gene: TRBV7-7
d_gene: NA
j_gene: TRBJ1-4
abundance: NA

CDR3nt: TGTGCCAGCAGCCGGACAGACGTCTCCTACGAGCAGTACTTC
CDR3aa: CASSRTDVSYEQYF
v_gene: TRBV7-9
d_gene: NA
j_gene: TRBJ2-7
abundance: NA

CDR3nt: TGTGCCAGCAGTACTCTGGGTGGGGCAAATTTCAATGAGCAGTTCTTC
CDR3aa: CASSTLGGANFNEQFF
v_gene: TRBV25-1
d_gene: NA
j_gene: TRBJ2-1
abundance: NA

CDR3nt: TGTTCCGCAGCTGGGCAGGGGAATGGCTACACCTTC
CDR3aa: CSAAGQGNGYTF
v_gene: TRBV30
d_gene: NA
j_gene: TRBJ1-2
abundance: NA

CDR3nt: TGTGCCAGCAGTTTACTGCCCGGGTCTTCGAGCTCCTACAATGAGCAGTTCTTC
CDR3aa: CASSLLPGSSSSYNEQFF
v_gene: TRBV27
d_gene: NA
j_gene: TRBJ2-1
abundance: NA

CDR3nt: TGTGCCAGTAGCCCAATGAAGGGTGGGGGAGGCTACAATGAGCAGTTCTTC
CDR3aa: CASSPMKGGGGYNEQFF
v_gene: TRBV19
d_gene: NA
j_gene: TRBJ2-1
abundance: NA

CDR3nt: TGTGCCAGCAGCTTAGAAGGGGCAGCATACAATGAGCAGTTCTTC
CDR3aa: CASSLEGAAYNEQFF
v_gene: TRBV7-2
d_gene: NA
j_gene: TRBJ2-1
abundance: NA

CDR3nt: TGTGCCAGTACCCCAAGGCTGGTGCCTGAGGCCCAGCATTTT
CDR3aa: CASTPRLVPEAQHF
v_gene: TRBV19
d_gene: NA
j_gene: TRBJ1-5
abundance: NA

CDR3nt: TGTGCCAGCAGTTCCGGGACAGGCCCGGCCACTGAAGCTTTCTTT
CDR3aa: CASSSGTGPATEAFF
v_gene: TRBV6-5
d_gene: TRBD1
j_gene: TRBJ1-1
abundance: NA

CDR3nt: TGTGCCAGCAGCTTCAGCGGGGGGACCTACAATGAGCAGTTCTTC
CDR3aa: CASSFSGGTYNEQFF
v_gene: TRBV11-3
d_gene: TRBD2
j_gene: TRBJ2-1
abundance: NA